These 22 T cell receptor beta chains were all obtained from the same sample, sequenced in a study of identical twins. Each CDR3 protein is one row after TCRdb ran MiXCR on the 5' RACE reads. This table has 500,000 to 700,000 distinct CDR3 sequences, under 8.5% appearing once. This same sample was also part of a study on yellow fever vaccine responses in identical twins.

Sequencing was performed on PBMCs. The receptors here all came from a woman aged 18-35 years in good health.

This clonotype was picked up a small number of times. The rearrangement links TRBV14 to TRBJ1-1; D gene unclear. V was pared by 1 base and J by 11 bases, with 20 bases between. The CDR3 has 15 amino acids. CDR1 SGHDN and CDR2 FVKESK come from the germline V gene. The CDR3: CASSQGASVRLGAFF. CDR3 nucleotides: TGTGCCAGCAGCCAAGGGGCGTCAGTTAGATTGGGCGCTTTCTTT.

This clonotype was seen only a few times. The gene calls are TRBV5-1 and TRBJ1-2; TRBD1 is a possible D gene (5 bases). Germline values: CDR1 SGHRS, CDR2 YFSETQ. The CDR3 runs to 14 residues. Trimming left V 3 bases short and J 5 bases short, with 14 bases between. The CDR3 loop is CASSSGTEIYGYTF. In DNA, the CDR3 is TGCGCCAGCAGCTCCGGGACGGAAATTTATGGCTACACCTTC.

V gene TRBV12-3 or TRBV12-4 combines with J gene TRBJ1-2; maybe TRBD1 (5 bases). Trimming left V 3 bases short and J 8 bases short, with 16 bases between. The CDR3 covers 14 residues. CDR3 amino acids: CASSFDDSLWGYTF. The CDR3 DNA reads as TGTGCCAGCAGTTTCGATGACAGTTTATGGGGCTACACCTTC.

This clonotype was seen ten or more times. The gene calls are TRBV10-3 and TRBJ2-1, with 8 bases lining up with TRBD2. The junction had 9 bases not matched to a gene; V was cut back by 4 bases and J by 10 bases. Germline CDR1 is ENHRY and CDR2 is SYGVKD. The CDR3 has 14 amino acids. CDR3 region: CAISASGSLGEQFF. Here the CDR3 DNA reads TGTGCCATCAGTGCCAGCGGGAGCCTCGGGGAGCAGTTCTTC.

The rearrangement links TRBV3-1 to TRBJ2-1; D might be TRBD2 (6 bases). V shed 2 bases and J shed 7 bases, with 15 bases lying between them. Germline V gene data show CDR1 as LGHDT and CDR2 as YNNKEL (reference sequence). The CDR3 extends over 15 amino acids. CDR3 protein: CASSQLGGRVNEQFF. The CDR3 nucleotides are TGTGCCAGCAGCCAACTTGGAGGGCGGGTAAATGAGCAGTTCTTC.

The genes are TRBV7-8 and TRBJ2-7; the D gene is possibly TRBD1 (6 bases). Trimming cost V 1 base and J 3 bases, with 13 bases left between them. The CDR3 consists of 15 residues. In germline, CDR1 is SGHVS, CDR2 FQNEAQ. Written as DNA, the CDR3 is TGTGCCAGCAGCTTAGGGGGGACAAGCAACTACGAGCAGTACTTC. Its translation is CASSLGGTSNYEQYF.

J is TRBJ2-1 and V is TRBV11-3, with 9 bases aligning to TRBD2. CDR3 length: 16 residues. Losses at the gene ends were 6 bases for V and 0 bases for J; bases not matched to a gene: 6. In germline, CDR1 is SGHNT, CDR2 YENEEA. CDR3 nucleotides: TGTGCCAGCAGTCGGATAGCGGGAGTCTCCTACAATGAGCAGTTCTTC. It yields the protein CASSRIAGVSYNEQFF.

In this sample, this clonotype turned up a few times. V and J are TRBV4-1 and TRBJ2-3; perhaps TRBD1 as D (6 bases). This CDR3 has 13 amino acids. Trimming stripped 4 bases from V and 6 bases from J, with 11 bases between. Germline V CDR1 and CDR2: MGHRA, YSYEKL. CDR3 DNA: TGCGCCAGCAGCCCCGACAGGTCCGATACGCAGTATTTT. Its protein product is CASSPDRSDTQYF.

The J gene is TRBJ2-5, the V gene TRBV11-2; 7 bases align to TRBD1. From germline, CDR1 is SGHAT and CDR2 FQNNGV. Unmatched junction bases numbered 11, after V lost 5 bases and J lost 2 bases. This CDR3 comprises 16 residues. CDR3 sequence reads: CASSLTGTVIQETQYF. In nucleotides, the CDR3 is TGTGCCAGCAGCCTGACCGGGACAGTCATACAAGAGACCCAGTACTTC.

This clonotype occurred many times. The chain links TRBV4-1 to TRBJ1-5; no definite D call. The germline V gene has CDR1 MGHRA and CDR2 YSYEKL. Trimming cost V 1 base and J 2 bases, with 9 bases left between them. This CDR3 region has 15 residues. The CDR3 spells CASSQVWEGNQPQHF. CDR3 bases: TGCGCCAGCAGCCAAGTTTGGGAGGGCAATCAGCCCCAGCATTTT.

Only a few counts were recorded for this clonotype. The chain is built from TRBV10-3 and TRBJ2-3, with D tentatively TRBD2 (7 bases). Germline V gene data show CDR1 as ENHRY and CDR2 as SYGVKD. CDR3 length: 15 amino acids. V was pared by 6 bases and J by 5 bases, with 18 bases between. The CDR3 sequence: CAISDRRGARDTQYF. CDR3 bases: TGTGCCATCAGCGACCGTCGGGGGGCGAGAGATACGCAGTATTTT.

Ten or more counts support this clonotype. Here the CDR3 reads CASSQDMRSSSVNEQFF. The DNA of the CDR3 is TGCGCCAGCAGCCAAGACATGCGTTCCAGCTCGGTCAATGAGCAGTTCTTC. The V gene is TRBV4-1, the J gene TRBJ2-1, with D uncertain. Trimming removed 0 bases from V and 6 bases from J, with 18 bases in between. Germline assignment: CDR1 MGHRA and CDR2 YSYEKL. The CDR3 loop spans 17 amino acids.

This clonotype has only a few counts. The rearrangement uses TRBV11-2 and TRBJ2-6; maybe TRBD1 (6 bases). Trimming removed 4 bases at V and 2 bases at J, with 18 bases between. CDR1 is SGHAT and CDR2 is FQNNGV in the germline V gene. CDR3 length: 18 residues. The CDR3 protein is CASSSSYRVVTGANVLTF. Here the CDR3 DNA reads TGTGCCAGCAGCTCCTCGTACAGGGTCGTGACTGGGGCCAACGTCCTGACTTTC.

This clonotype has a count of ten or more. The CDR3 here is CASSLWGQGVNSPLHF. CDR3 DNA sequence: TGTGCCAGCAGTTTATGGGGACAGGGGGTTAATTCACCCCTCCACTTT. The V and J genes are TRBV28 and TRBJ1-6, with TRBD1 matching 11 bases. Germline-derived CDR1 and CDR2 are MDHEN and SYDVKM. The length of the CDR3 is 16 residues. The V segment lost 0 bases and the J segment 6 bases; nucleotides outside the gene matches: 1.

This clonotype was detected a few times. The rearrangement links TRBV11-3 to TRBJ2-1, with 12 nucleotides matching TRBD1. Looked up from germline, CDR1 is SGHNT and CDR2 is YENEEA. V dropped 3 bases and J dropped 8; count of bases not matched to a gene: 5. The CDR3 consists of 15 residues. CDR3 amino acids: CASSFGTGGFDEQFF. The CDR3 DNA reads as TGTGCCAGCAGCTTCGGGACAGGGGGCTTTGATGAGCAGTTCTTC.

This clonotype has more than one count but fewer than ten. The CDR3 nucleotides read TGTGCCAGCAGTTTAGGAGTAGCGGGAGGCCATTCCTCGAACACCGGGGAGCTGTTTTTT. It is translated as CASSLGVAGGHSSNTGELFF. The V and J genes are TRBV28 and TRBJ2-2; 10 positions match TRBD2. The J segment lost 0 bases and the V segment lost 2 bases, leaving 12 bases of the junction unmatched. The CDR3 has 20 amino acids. Per the germline V gene, CDR1 is MDHEN and CDR2 is SYDVKM.

V gene TRBV15 combines with J gene TRBJ2-3, with D maybe TRBD2 (6 bases). The CDR3 is 13 residues long. Germline values: CDR1 LNHNV, CDR2 YYDKDF (reference sequence). With 3 bases removed from V and 6 bases from J, the gap between germline ends came to 10 bases. This CDR3 reads CATSSGRGDTQYF. CDR3 in DNA: TGTGCCACCAGCAGCGGGAGAGGGGATACGCAGTATTTT. Full variable domain (rest looked up from reference TRBV15 and TRBJ2-3): DAMVIQNPRYQVTQFGKPVTLSCSQTLNHNVMYWYQQKSSQAPKLLFHYYDKDFNNEADTPDNFQSRRPNTSFCFLDIRSPGLGDTAMYLCATSSGRGDTQYFGPGTRLTVL.

This clonotype was observed at least ten times. V is TRBV10-3 and J is TRBJ1-1; D is undetermined. With 4 bases removed from V and 1 base from J, the gap between germline ends came to 4 bases. This CDR3 has 12 residues. Per the germline V gene, CDR1 is ENHRY and CDR2 is SYGVKD. The CDR3 DNA reads TGTGCCATCAGTGGAAGGAACACTGAAGCTTTCTTT. It specifies CAISGRNTEAFF.

The rearrangement uses TRBV12-3 or TRBV12-4 and TRBJ2-1; 8 positions match TRBD1. Trimming cost V 6 bases and J 12 bases; bases outside gene matches: 7. The CDR3 covers 12 residues. In nucleotides, the CDR3 is TGTGCCAGCAGCCGGGACAGGAGTCGGCAGTTCTTC. It encodes CASSRDRSRQFF.

This clonotype was observed a handful of times. The chain uses TRBV10-3 and TRBJ2-2; 7 bases match TRBD1. The CDR3 has 17 amino acids. Germline CDR1 reads ENHRY; CDR2 reads SYGVKD. Trimming took 4 bases from V and 5 from J; bases not matched to a gene: 13. As DNA, the CDR3 is TGTGCCATCAGTGTGAGACAGGGCGATTTTATGACCGGGGAGCTGTTTTTT. Amino acids: CAISVRQGDFMTGELFF.

Note on this clonotype: Just one base apart from a much larger clone, this may be a read error. The chain employs TRBV6-1 and TRBJ1-2; 9 positions agree with TRBD1. The CDR3 consists of 14 residues. J was trimmed by 2 bases and V by 4 bases; bases with no gene match: 2. Germline CDR1 reads MNHNS; CDR2 reads SASEGT. The CDR3 DNA reads as TGTGCCAGCAGTGGGGACAGGGAGAACTATGGCTACACCTTC. This sequence encodes CASSGDRENYGYTF.

The J gene is TRBJ2-3, the V gene TRBV20-1; the match to TRBD1 covers 9 bases. The CDR3 runs 14 residues. J was trimmed by 7 bases and V by 6 bases; bases with no gene match: 11. In germline, CDR1 is DFQATT, CDR2 SNEGSKA (reference sequence). CDR3 sequence reads: CSAEGQGLSYTQYF. The CDR3 nucleotides read TGCAGTGCGGAAGGACAGGGGCTTTCTTATACGCAGTATTTT.